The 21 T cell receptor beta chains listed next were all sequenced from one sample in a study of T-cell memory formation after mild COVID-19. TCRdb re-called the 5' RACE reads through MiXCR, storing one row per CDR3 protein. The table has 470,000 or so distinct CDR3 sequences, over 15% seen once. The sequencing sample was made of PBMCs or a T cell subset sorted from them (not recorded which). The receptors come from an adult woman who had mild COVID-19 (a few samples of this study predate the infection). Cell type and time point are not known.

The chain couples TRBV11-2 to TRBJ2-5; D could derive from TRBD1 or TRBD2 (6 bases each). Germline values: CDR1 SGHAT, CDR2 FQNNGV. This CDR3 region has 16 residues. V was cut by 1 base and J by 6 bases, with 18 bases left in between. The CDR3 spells CASSLVTGAVRQTQYF. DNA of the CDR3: TGTGCCAGCAGCTTAGTTACGGGGGCGGTAAGACAGACCCAGTACTTC.

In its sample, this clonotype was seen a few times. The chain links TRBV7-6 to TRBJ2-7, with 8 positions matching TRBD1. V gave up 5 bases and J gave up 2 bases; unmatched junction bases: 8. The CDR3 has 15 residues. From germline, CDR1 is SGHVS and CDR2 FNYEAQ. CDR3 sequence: CASSLRTGSTYEQYF. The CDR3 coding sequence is TGTGCCAGCAGCCTCCGGACAGGGTCAACCTACGAGCAGTACTTC.

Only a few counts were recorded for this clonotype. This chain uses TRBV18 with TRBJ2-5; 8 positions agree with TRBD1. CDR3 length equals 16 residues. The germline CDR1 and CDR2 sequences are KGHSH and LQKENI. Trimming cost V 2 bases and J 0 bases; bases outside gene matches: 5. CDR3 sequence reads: CASSPFPDRDQETQYF. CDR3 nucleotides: TGTGCCAGCTCACCATTCCCGGACAGGGACCAAGAGACCCAGTACTTC.

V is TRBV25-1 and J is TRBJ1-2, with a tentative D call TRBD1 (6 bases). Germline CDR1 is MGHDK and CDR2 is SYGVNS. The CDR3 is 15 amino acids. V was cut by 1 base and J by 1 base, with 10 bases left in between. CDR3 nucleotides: TGTGCCAGCAGTGAATTCGGACAGAATAACTATGGCTACACCTTC. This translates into CASSEFGQNNYGYTF.

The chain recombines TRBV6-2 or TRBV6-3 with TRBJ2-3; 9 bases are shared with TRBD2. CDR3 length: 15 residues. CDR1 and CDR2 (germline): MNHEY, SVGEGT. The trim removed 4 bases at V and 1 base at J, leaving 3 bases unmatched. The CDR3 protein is CASSSGTSRTDTQYF. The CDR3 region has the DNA TGTGCCAGCAGTTCCGGGACTAGCCGCACAGATACGCAGTATTTT.

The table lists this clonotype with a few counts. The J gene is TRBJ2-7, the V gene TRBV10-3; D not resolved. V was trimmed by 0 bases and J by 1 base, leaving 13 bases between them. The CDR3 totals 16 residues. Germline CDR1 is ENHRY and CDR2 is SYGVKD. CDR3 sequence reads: CAISESMLKDSYEQYF. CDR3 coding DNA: TGTGCCATCAGTGAGTCGATGTTGAAGGATTCCTACGAGCAGTACTTC.

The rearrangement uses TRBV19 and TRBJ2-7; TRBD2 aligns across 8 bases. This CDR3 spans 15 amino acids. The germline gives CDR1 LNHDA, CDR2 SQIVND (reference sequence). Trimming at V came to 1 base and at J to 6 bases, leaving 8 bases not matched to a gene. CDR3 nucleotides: TGTGCCAGTAGTATAGGAGCGGGAGCGGCAGTCGAGCAGTACTTC. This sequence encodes CASSIGAGAAVEQYF. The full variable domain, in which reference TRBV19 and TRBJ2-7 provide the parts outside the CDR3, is DGGITQSPKYLFRKEGQNVTLSCEQNLNHDAMYWYRQDPGQGLRLIYYSQIVNDFQKGDIAEGYSVSREKKESFPLTVTSAQKNPTAFYLCASSIGAGAAVEQYFGPGTRLTVT.

In nucleotides, the CDR3 is TGTGCCATCGGTCGCCCAGGGTTTGGGGCCAACGTCCTGACTTTC. Protein: CAIGRPGFGANVLTF. The chain links TRBV10-3 to TRBJ2-6, with TRBD1 as a possible D gene (5 bases). Germline CDR1 is ENHRY and CDR2 is SYGVKD. The CDR3 runs 15 residues. Trimming took 8 bases from V and 3 from J, leaving 14 bases between them.

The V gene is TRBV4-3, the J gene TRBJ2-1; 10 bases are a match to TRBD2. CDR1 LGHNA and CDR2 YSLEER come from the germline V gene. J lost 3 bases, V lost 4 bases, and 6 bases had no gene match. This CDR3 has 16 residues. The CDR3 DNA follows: TGCGCCAGCAGCCTAAGACTAGCGGGCCTCTACAATGAGCAGTTCTTC. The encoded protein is CASSLRLAGLYNEQFF.

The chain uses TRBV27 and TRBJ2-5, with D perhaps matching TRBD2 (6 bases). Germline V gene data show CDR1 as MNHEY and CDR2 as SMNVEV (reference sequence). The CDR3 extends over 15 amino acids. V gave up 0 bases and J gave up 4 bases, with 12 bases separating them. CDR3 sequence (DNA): TGTGCCAGCAGTTTATCTACTAGGAGGGGAGAGACCCAGTACTTC. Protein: CASSLSTRRGETQYF.

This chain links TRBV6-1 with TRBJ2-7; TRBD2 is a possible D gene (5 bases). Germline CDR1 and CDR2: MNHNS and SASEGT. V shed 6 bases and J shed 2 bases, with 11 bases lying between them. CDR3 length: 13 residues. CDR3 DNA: TGTGCCAGCAGCACGACGGGAACCTACGAGCAGTACTTC. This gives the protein CASSTTGTYEQYF.

The CDR3 loop is CASSFQGIGSYNSPLHF. CDR3 sequence (DNA): TGTGCCAGCAGTTTCCAGGGGATTGGGTCCTATAATTCACCCCTCCACTTT. V and J are TRBV28 and TRBJ1-6; tentative D call: TRBD1 (6 bases). Germline values: CDR1 MDHEN, CDR2 SYDVKM. The CDR3 sequence is 17 residues long. V shed 3 bases and J shed 1 base, with 13 bases lying between them.

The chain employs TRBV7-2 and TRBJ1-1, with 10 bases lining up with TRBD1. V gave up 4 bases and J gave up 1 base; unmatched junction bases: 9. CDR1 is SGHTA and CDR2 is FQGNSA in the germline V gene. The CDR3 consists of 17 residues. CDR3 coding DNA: TGTGCCAGCAGCTCACGCGGGACAGGGGCCACGAACACTGAAGCTTTCTTT. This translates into CASSSRGTGATNTEAFF. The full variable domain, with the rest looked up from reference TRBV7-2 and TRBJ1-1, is GAGVSQSPSNKVTEKGKDVELRCDPISGHTALYWYRQSLGQGLEFLIYFQGNSAPDKSGLPSDRFSAERTGGSVSTLTIQRTQQEDSAVYLCASSSRGTGATNTEAFFGQGTRLTVV.

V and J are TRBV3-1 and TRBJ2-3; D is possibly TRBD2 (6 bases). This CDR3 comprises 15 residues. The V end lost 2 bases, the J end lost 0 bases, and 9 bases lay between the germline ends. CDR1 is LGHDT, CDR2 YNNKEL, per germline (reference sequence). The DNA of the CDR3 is TGTGCCAGCAGCCAACATCGGGGGAGCACAGATACGCAGTATTTT. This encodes CASSQHRGSTDTQYF.

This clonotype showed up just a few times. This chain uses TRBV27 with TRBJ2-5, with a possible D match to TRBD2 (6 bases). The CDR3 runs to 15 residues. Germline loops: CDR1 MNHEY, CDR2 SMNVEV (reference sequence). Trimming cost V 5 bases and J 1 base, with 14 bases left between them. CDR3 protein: CASSPLGDFQETQYF. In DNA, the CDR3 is TGTGCCAGCAGTCCCCTTGGGGACTTCCAAGAGACCCAGTACTTC.

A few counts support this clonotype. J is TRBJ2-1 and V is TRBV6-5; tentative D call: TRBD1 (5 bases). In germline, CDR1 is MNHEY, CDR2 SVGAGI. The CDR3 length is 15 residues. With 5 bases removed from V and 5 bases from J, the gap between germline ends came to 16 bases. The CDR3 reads CASSEIRDPNNEQFF. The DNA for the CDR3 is TGTGCCAGCAGTGAAATCAGGGATCCAAACAATGAGCAGTTCTTC.

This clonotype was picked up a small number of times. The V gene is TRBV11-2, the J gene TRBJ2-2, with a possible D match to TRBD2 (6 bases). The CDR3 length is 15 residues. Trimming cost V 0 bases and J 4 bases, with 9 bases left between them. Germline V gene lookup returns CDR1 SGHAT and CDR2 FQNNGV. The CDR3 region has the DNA TGTGCCAGCAGCTTAGAGGGGGGATCCACCGGGGAGCTGTTTTTT. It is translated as CASSLEGGSTGELFF.

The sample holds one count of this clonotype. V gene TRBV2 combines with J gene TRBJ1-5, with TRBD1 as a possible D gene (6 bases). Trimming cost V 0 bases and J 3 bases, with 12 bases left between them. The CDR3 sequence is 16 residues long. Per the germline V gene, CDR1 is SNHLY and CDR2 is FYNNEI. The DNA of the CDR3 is TGTGCCAGCAGTGAAGCGGCAGGGGTCTACAATCAGCCCCAGCATTTT. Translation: CASSEAAGVYNQPQHF. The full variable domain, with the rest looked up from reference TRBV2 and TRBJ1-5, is EPEVTQTPSHQVTQMGQEVILRCVPISNHLYFYWYRQILGQKVEFLVSFYNNEISEKSEIFDDQFSVERPDGSNFTLKIRSTKLEDSAMYFCASSEAAGVYNQPQHFGDGTRLSIL.

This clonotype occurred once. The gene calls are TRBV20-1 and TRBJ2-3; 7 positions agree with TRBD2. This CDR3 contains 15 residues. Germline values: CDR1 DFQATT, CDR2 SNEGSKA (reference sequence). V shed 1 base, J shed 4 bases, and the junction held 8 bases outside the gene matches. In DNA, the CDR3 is TGCAGTGCTAGAGGGCGCGGGAGTCCGGCAGATACGCAGTATTTT. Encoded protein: CSARGRGSPADTQYF.

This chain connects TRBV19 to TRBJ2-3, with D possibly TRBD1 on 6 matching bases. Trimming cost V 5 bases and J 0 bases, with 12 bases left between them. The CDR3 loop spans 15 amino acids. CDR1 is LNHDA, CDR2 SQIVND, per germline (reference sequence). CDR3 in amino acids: CASSSRDTSTDTQYF. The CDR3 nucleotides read TGTGCCAGTAGTTCCCGGGACACTAGCACAGATACGCAGTATTTT.

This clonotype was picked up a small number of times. This CDR3 is CSVSTGGFYGYTF. The CDR3 bases are TGCAGCGTTTCGACAGGGGGTTTCTATGGCTACACCTTC. V is TRBV29-1 and J is TRBJ1-2; 9 bases line up with TRBD1. Germline CDR1 is SQVTM and CDR2 is ANQGSEA. The CDR3 runs to 13 residues. Trimming took 5 bases from V and 4 from J; bases not matched to a gene: 5.